The T cell receptor (beta chain) described here comes from a study of naive and memory T cell subsets. Specified treatment: skin biopsy from PPD injection site in Mantoux-positive individual. An oligonucleotide containing a UMI was ligated to the 3' end of TCR cDNA. Reverse transcription used DNase-treated unsorted total RNA, aiming for about 1 to 1000 ng. This clonotype appeared many times. Germline values: CDR1 SGHTA, CDR2 FQGNSA. There are 16 residues in the CDR3. V dropped 6 bases and J dropped 2; count of bases not matched to a gene: 10. Ligated cDNA underwent four rounds of PCR with nested alpha and beta constant region primers and SP2. Blood and skin TCR RNA was reverse transcribed with alpha and beta constant primers. A single record per CDR3 protein comes from TCRdb applying MiXCR to the UMI-ligation and nested PCR reads. The data show 20,000 to 25,000 distinct CDR3 sequences, with 5.5% to 7.5% seen just once and more than 5.5% held by the top ten.

The sample consisted of skin, taken from a tuberculin skin test site. The rearrangement uses TRBV7-2 and TRBJ2-7; 10 positions match TRBD2. The source of this sequence is an adult in good health. The CDR3: CASRAPLAGGTYEQYF. CDR3 in DNA: TGTGCCAGCAGGGCCCCCTTAGCGGGAGGCACCTACGAGCAGTACTTC.